The present T cell receptor (beta chain) was sequenced within a study of T-cell reconstitution after alpha-beta-depleted transplantation in children. Study-level findings and limits: It was reported that alpha-beta T cells came from several hundred expanded graft clones (about two months after transplant). The main origin of T-cell counts and diversity one year after transplant was newly produced T cells. The high TCRbeta diversity at day 60 in some patients came from surviving recipient T cells and thymic progenitors.

With regard to this clonotype: As yet, its antigen is unknown.

Unique molecular identifiers featured in how the TCRbeta library was prepared. Using its own MiXCR run on the PCR reads, TCRdb lists one record per CDR3 protein. The data show almost 600,000 distinct CDR3 sequences, more than 20% seen once. CDR1 and CDR2 (germline): SGHRS, YFSETQ. This CDR3 has 17 amino acids. J was trimmed by 5 bases and V by 0 bases; bases with no gene match: 10. Sequencing was performed on PBMCs, taken before TCRalphabeta/CD19-depleted stem cell transplant. The chain joins TRBV5-1 to TRBJ2-7; 11 bases align to TRBD2. The receptor was derived from a boy younger than two with Wiskott-Aldrich syndrome, due to receive a stem cell transplant. CDR3 in DNA: TGCGCCAGCAGCTTGGCCAGCTGGGGGACTAGCGGCCACGAGCAGTACTTC. Protein product: CASSLASWGTSGHEQYF.